This T cell receptor (beta chain) was documented in a study of cytomegalovirus exposure and HLA in healthy donors. At the level of the study: Early on, a data release was issued that held 80 million or so unique TCRs from HLA-typed donors. Overall study results and limits: Most TCR beta V segments were productive about 90% or about 30% of the time in an earlier analysis.

This clone was recorded once. As yet, its antigen is unknown. This CDR3 comprises 13 residues. Trimming stripped 2 bases from V and 7 bases from J, with 12 bases between. Use of 60 Vbeta and 13 Jbeta primers characterized the PCR. As handled by the study authors: A later analysis tallied 65 million to 85 million unique TCR beta chains, around 11 million of them shared. TCRdb's table, derived via immunoSEQ multiplex PCR, lists solely in-frame clones and lacks some. V, J and clone size are taken as reported in that table, and D and trimming were inferred from the DNA itself. Of 120,000 or so clones detected, 17% appear once; the ten largest clones hold about 3%.

The clonotype originates from a female donor in good health and CMV-seropositive. Sequenced sample: PBMCs. The rearrangement uses TRBV23-1 and TRBJ2-7; no clear D gene. TRBV23-1 is an ORF for which the function is uncertain. The CDR3 sequence is CASSQQRCWEQYF. As DNA, the CDR3 is TGCGCCAGCAGTCAACAGAGGTGTTGGGAGCAGTACTTC.